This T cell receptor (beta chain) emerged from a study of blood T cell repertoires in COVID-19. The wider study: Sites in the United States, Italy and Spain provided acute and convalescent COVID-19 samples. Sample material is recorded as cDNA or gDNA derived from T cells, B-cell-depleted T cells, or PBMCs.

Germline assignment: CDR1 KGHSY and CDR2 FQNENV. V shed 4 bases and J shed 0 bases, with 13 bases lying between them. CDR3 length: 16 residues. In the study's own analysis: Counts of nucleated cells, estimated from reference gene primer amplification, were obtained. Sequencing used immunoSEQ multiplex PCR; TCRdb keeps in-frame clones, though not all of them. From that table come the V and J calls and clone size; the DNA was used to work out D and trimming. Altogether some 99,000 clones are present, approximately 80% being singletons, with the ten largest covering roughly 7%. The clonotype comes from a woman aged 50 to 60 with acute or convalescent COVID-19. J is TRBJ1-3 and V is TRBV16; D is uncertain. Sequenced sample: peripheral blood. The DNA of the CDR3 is TGTGCCAGCAGCCTTGGGGAGGGAAACTCTGGAAACACCATATATTTT. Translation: CASSLGEGNSGNTIYF.